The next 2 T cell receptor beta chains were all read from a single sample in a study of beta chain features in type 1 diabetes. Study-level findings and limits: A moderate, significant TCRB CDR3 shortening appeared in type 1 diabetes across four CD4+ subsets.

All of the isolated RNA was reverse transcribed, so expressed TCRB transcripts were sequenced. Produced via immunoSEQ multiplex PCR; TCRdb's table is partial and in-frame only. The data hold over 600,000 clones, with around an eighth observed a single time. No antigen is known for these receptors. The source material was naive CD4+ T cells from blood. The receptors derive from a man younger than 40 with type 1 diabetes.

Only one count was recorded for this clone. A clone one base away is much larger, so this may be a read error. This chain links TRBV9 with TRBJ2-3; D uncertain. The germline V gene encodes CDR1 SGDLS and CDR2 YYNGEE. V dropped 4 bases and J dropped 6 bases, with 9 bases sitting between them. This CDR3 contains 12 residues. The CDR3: CASSSLGDTQYF. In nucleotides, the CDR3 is TGTGCCAGCAGCTCCTTGGGGGATACGCAGTATTTT.

The CDR3 sequence is CAWSELRGSGSPLHF. DNA of the CDR3: TGTGCCTGGAGTGAGTTACGGGGATCAGGGTCACCCCTCCACTTT. The chain links TRBV30 to TRBJ1-6; tentatively, D is TRBD1 (5 bases). This CDR3 comprises 15 residues. Trimming took 1 base from V and 10 from J, leaving 17 bases between them. From germline, CDR1 is GTSNPN and CDR2 SVGIG (reference sequence).